This T cell receptor beta chain was observed in a study of identical twins. Regarding the study as a whole: The study found excess low generation probability among twin-shared out-of-frame alpha sequences. Zero-insertion findings could be partly confounded by invariant cells (MAIT and iNKT cells).

In this sample, this clonotype turned up many times. The antigen remains unidentified. Template switching (which added a universal primer site) was used, and cDNA carried unique molecular identifiers. MiXCR was run by TCRdb on the 5' RACE reads, yielding one entry per CDR3 protein. The sample includes around 220,000 distinct CDR3 sequences, 10% seen only once; the top ten take 8% to 10%. V lost 5 bases to trimming and J lost 6 bases; unmatched junction nucleotides: 3. Germline V gene lookup returns CDR1 MNHNS and CDR2 SASEGT. This CDR3 is 15 amino acids long. The V and J genes are TRBV6-1 and TRBJ2-1; 14 nucleotides line up with TRBD2. This clonotype was sampled from a man aged 45-60 years in good health. The sequencing sample was made of memory T cells sorted from blood. In nucleotides, the CDR3 is TGTGCCAGCAGTACCGGGACTAGCGGGAGCAATGAGCAGTTCTTC. It yields the protein CASSTGTSGSNEQFF.